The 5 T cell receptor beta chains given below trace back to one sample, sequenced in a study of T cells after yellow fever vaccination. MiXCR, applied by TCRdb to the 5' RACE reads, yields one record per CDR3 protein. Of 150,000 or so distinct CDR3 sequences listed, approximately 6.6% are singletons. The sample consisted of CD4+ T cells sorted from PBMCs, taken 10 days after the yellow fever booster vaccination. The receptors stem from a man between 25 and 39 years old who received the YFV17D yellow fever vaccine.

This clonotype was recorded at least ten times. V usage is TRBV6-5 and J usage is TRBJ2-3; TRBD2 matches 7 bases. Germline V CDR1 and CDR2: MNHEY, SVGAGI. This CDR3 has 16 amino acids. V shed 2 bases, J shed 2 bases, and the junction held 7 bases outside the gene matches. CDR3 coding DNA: TGTGCCAGCAGTTACGGGGCTAGCGGAGCCACAGATACGCAGTATTTT. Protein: CASSYGASGATDTQYF.

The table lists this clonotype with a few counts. The CDR3 is CSVHGGGANVLTF. The CDR3 coding sequence is TGCAGCGTCCATGGGGGAGGGGCCAACGTCCTGACTTTC. The rearrangement uses TRBV29-1 and TRBJ2-6, with D perhaps TRBD1 or TRBD2 (5 bases each). V lost 6 bases and J 4 bases, leaving 10 bases between the germline ends. The CDR3 has 13 residues. Germline V CDR1 and CDR2: SQVTM, ANQGSEA.

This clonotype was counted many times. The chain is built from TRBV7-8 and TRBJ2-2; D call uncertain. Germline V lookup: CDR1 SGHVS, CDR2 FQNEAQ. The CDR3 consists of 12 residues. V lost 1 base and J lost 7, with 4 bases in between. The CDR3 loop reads CASSLGFGELFF. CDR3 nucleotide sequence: TGTGCCAGCAGCTTAGGTTTCGGGGAGCTGTTTTTT. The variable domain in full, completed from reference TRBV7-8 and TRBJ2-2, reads GAGVSQSPRYKVAKRGQDVALRCDPISGHVSLFWYQQALGQGPEFLTYFQNEAQLDKSGLPSDRFFAERPEGSVSTLKIQRTQQEDSAVYLCASSLGFGELFFGEGSRLTVL.

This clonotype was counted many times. The CDR3 nucleotides read TGTGCCAGCAGCAAAGGCGCTAGCGGTCCTGTCTACGAGCAGTACTTC. As protein: CASSKGASGPVYEQYF. This chain connects TRBV21-1 to TRBJ2-7; whether TRBD1, the table's D call, matches the DNA was not checked. TRBV21-1 is flagged as a pseudogene. The length of the CDR3 is 16 residues.

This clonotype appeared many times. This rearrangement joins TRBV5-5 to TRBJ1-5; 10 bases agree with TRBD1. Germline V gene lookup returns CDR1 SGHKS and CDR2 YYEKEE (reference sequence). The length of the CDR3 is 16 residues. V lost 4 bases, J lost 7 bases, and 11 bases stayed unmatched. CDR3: CASSVMTGGPGQPQHF. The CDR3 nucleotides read TGTGCCAGCAGCGTGATGACAGGGGGCCCGGGGCAGCCCCAGCATTTT.